Each of the 11 T cell receptor beta chains below was sequenced from the same sample in a study of blood T cell repertoires in COVID-19. The method was immunoSEQ multiplex PCR; TCRdb's version includes in-frame clones alone and lacks a portion of them. In the table there are about 70,000 clones, around nine tenths of which are singletons. Source material: peripheral blood. The receptors derive from a human donor in a cohort sampled during active COVID-19.

This clone was found a few times. V usage is TRBV3-1 (or the pseudogene TRBV3-2) and J usage is TRBJ2-3, with D possibly matching TRBD1 (5 bases). The germline gives CDR1 LGHDT, CDR2 YNNKEL (reference sequence). V gave up 6 bases and J gave up 0 bases, with 10 bases separating them. This CDR3 is built from 14 residues. CDR3 protein: CASRGQGSTDTQYF. DNA for the CDR3: TGTGCCAGCAGAGGGCAGGGCAGCACAGATACGCAGTATTTT.

The rearrangement uses TRBV13 and TRBJ2-1; weak D call: TRBD2 (6 bases). The V end was cut by 5 bases, the J end by 7 bases, with 12 bases between. Germline CDR1 PRHDT, CDR2 FYEKMQ (reference sequence). This CDR3 comprises 13 residues. The CDR3 region is CASSHRTNNEQFF. DNA for the CDR3: TGTGCCAGCAGCCACAGGACTAATAATGAGCAGTTCTTC. The full variable domain, with the rest looked up from reference TRBV13 and TRBJ2-1, is AAGVIQSPRHLIKEKRETATLKCYPIPRHDTVYWYQQGPGQDPQFLISFYEKMQSDKGSIPDRFSAQQFSDYHSELNMSSLELGDSALYFCASSHRTNNEQFFGPGTRLTVL.

V is TRBV6-1 and J is TRBJ2-7; D is perhaps TRBD2 (6 bases). CDR3 length: 15 residues. V lost 1 base to trimming and J lost 0 bases, with 10 bases between them. Germline V gives CDR1 MNHNS, CDR2 SASEGT. The DNA of the CDR3 is TGTGCCAGCAGTGAAGAGGTTAGCGGCTCCTACGAGCAGTACGTC. Its protein product is CASSEEVSGSYEQYV.

The J gene is TRBJ1-3, the V gene TRBV10-3, with a possible D match to TRBD1 (5 bases). This CDR3 has 15 amino acids. Germline CDR1 ENHRY, CDR2 SYGVKD. V gave up 0 bases and J gave up 0 bases, with 6 bases separating them. CDR3 residues: CAISESRGSGNTIYF. For the CDR3, the DNA is TGTGCCATCAGTGAGTCAAGGGGCTCTGGAAACACCATATATTTT.

The V gene is TRBV11-3, the J gene TRBJ2-1, with 9 bases aligning to TRBD2. The J segment lost 12 bases and the V segment lost 5 bases, leaving 11 bases of the junction unmatched. Per germline, CDR1 SGHNT and CDR2 YENEEA. CDR3 size: 14 residues. The CDR3 loop is CASSVEVAGARQFF. Written as DNA, the CDR3 is TGTGCCAGCAGCGTCGAGGTAGCGGGAGCGAGGCAGTTCTTC.

V is TRBV11-3 and J is TRBJ2-1; D is possibly TRBD2 (6 bases). The CDR3 spans 11 residues. CDR1 SGHNT and CDR2 YENEEA come from the germline V gene. V lost 10 bases and J 7 bases, leaving 11 bases between the germline ends. CDR3 loop: CATRSGNEQFF. CDR3 in DNA: TGTGCCACCCGTAGCGGAAATGAGCAGTTCTTC.

For this clone: The junction and the germline gene differ at one end; a read error may be behind it. The V gene is TRBV28, the J gene TRBJ2-7; 8 bases match TRBD1. This CDR3 is 11 amino acids long. Germline CDR1 reads MDHEN; CDR2 reads SYDVKM. CDR3 bases: TGTGCCAGCAGCCGCCGGGACAGGCCACATTTC. Protein product: CASSRRDRPHF.

This clone has more than one count but fewer than ten. J is TRBJ1-4 and V is TRBV7-9; TRBD1 agrees at 8 bases. CDR1 is SEHNR, CDR2 FQNEAQ, per germline (reference sequence). This CDR3 is built from 15 residues. Trimming cost V 4 bases and J 6 bases; bases outside gene matches: 7. CDR3 sequence reads: CASSSLQGGDEKLFF. The CDR3 bases are TGTGCCAGCAGCTCCCTACAGGGGGGGGATGAAAAACTGTTTTTT.

The chain combines TRBV21-1 with TRBJ2-2; TRBD2, the D gene given by the table, was not confirmed from the DNA. TRBV21-1 is a listed pseudogene. This CDR3 is 16 amino acids long. The CDR3 loop reads CASSIRDWGDTGELFF. The DNA of the CDR3 is TGTGCCAGCAGCATTAGGGACTGGGGGGACACCGGGGAGCTGTTTTTT.

The V and J genes are TRBV12-3 or TRBV12-4 and TRBJ1-2, with no clear D. V dropped 3 bases and J dropped 0 bases, with 5 bases sitting between them. There are 13 residues in the CDR3. CDR3 amino acids: CASSFQANYGYTF. CDR3 DNA sequence: TGTGCCAGCAGTTTTCAGGCTAACTATGGCTACACCTTC.

The chain joins TRBV28 to TRBJ1-2; 7 bases are a match to TRBD1. Germline V CDR1 and CDR2: MDHEN, SYDVKM. CDR3 length: 15 amino acids. Trimming cost V 4 bases and J 2 bases; bases outside gene matches: 7. CDR3 in DNA: TGTGCCAGCAGTTCCTCTTCGACAGGGAACTATGGCTACACCTTC. It specifies CASSSSSTGNYGYTF.